The T cell receptor beta chain under discussion was sequenced for a study of blood T cells in healthy people across ages. CDR3 length: 14 residues. CDR1 is SGHTA and CDR2 is FQGNSA in the germline V gene. V dropped 7 bases and J dropped 0 bases, with 9 bases sitting between them. It was with a sample-barcoded 5' primer and a J-beta primer mix that a second PCR of about 6 to 12 cycles was run. CDR3-containing paired-end reads numbering at least 2.5 million came from each sample. TCRdb used MiXCR to reprocess the 5' RACE reads, holding one entry per CDR3 protein. Seen here are about 1,400,000 distinct CDR3 sequences, roughly 64% observed once, and the top ten hold 5.5% to 8%. Per sample, at least 5.5 micrograms of total RNA were extracted.

The chain joins TRBV7-2 to TRBJ1-4; tentative D call: TRBD1 (5 bases). This TCR came from a man aged 18 to 35 in good health. Specimen: blood. The CDR3 loop reads CASTLQATNEKLFF. In nucleotides, the CDR3 is TGTGCCAGCACCCTACAGGCAACTAATGAAAAACTGTTTTTT.